This entry is about one T cell receptor (beta chain). This sample is drawn from a study of blood T cell repertoires in COVID-19. Generated by immunoSEQ multiplex PCR, the TCRdb table keeps only in-frame clones and is missing some. The data show roughly 160,000 clones, around four fifths seen once. CDR3 size: 16 residues. The germline gives CDR1 SGHRS, CDR2 YFSETQ. V was clipped by 4 bases and J by 5 bases; unmatched bases: 8. The gene calls are TRBV5-1 and TRBJ2-5, with TRBD2 matching 13 bases. The sequenced sample was PBMCs or T cells enriched from blood (not recorded which). The clonotype comes from a woman in her sixties or seventies who had recovered from COVID-19. The CDR3 spells CASSSGTSGASETQYF. Here the CDR3 DNA reads TGCGCCAGCAGCAGCGGGACTAGCGGGGCGTCGGAGACCCAGTACTTC.